These T cell receptor beta chains were read from a single sample in a study of blood T cell repertoires in COVID-19. Here immunoSEQ multiplex PCR was the method, and the copy in TCRdb shows in-frame clones only, minus some. The table lists about 82,000 clones, 78% of them singletons, with approximately 34% in the top ten. Source material: peripheral blood. The receptors derive from a man aged 60 to 69 with COVID-19, enrolled during active disease. Both conserved end residues are part of each CDR3. D genes are given only for firm matches. The size entry is marked missing in some rows and otherwise reads once, few, many or a size class.

j_gene | v_gene | len | abundance | d_gene | CDR3nt | CDR3aa
TRBJ2-1 | TRBV9 | 16 | - | TRBD1 | TGTGCCAGCAGCGTAGATCCCAGGGGGCAAGACAATGAGCAGTTCTTC | CASSVDPRGQDNEQFF
TRBJ2-2 | TRBV19 | 15 | - | - | TGTGCCAGTAGTATTAGGGGCACGAACACCGGGGAGCTGTTTTTT | CASSIRGTNTGELFF
TRBJ2-2 | TRBV9 | 15 | - | - | TGTGCCAGCAGCGTCCGGAGCGACAACACCGGGGAGCTGTTTTTT | CASSVRSDNTGELFF
TRBJ2-1 | TRBV3-1/TRBV3-2 | 15 | - | - | TGTGCCAGCAGCCGGAGGGGGGGGGCCGTCAATGAGCAGTTCTTC | CASSRRGGAVNEQFF
TRBJ1-5 | TRBV6-6 | 12 | - | - | TGTGCCAGCCGAGACAGAAATCAGCCCCAGCATTTT | CASRDRNQPQHF
TRBJ2-2 | TRBV6-5 | 13 | - | - | TGTGCCAGCAACCTGGAGGGCACCGGGGAGCTGTTTTTT | CASNLEGTGELFF
TRBJ1-2 | TRBV6-1 | 14 | - | TRBD1 | TGTGCCAGCAGTGAGGACAGGGGGCTCTATGGCTACACCTTC | CASSEDRGLYGYTF
TRBJ2-7 | TRBV5-5 | 13 | - | - | TGTGCCAGCAGCGACAGGTTAACCTACGAGCAGTACTTC | CASSDRLTYEQYF
TRBJ1-1 | TRBV15 | 15 | - | TRBD1 | TGTGCCACCAGCGGGCCGGGACAGCTGAACACTGAAGCTTTCTTT | CATSGPGQLNTEAFF
TRBJ1-6 | TRBV4-2 | 13 | few | - | TGTGCCAGCACCCTGAACCAACAGGCACCCCTCCACTTT | CASTLNQQAPLHF
TRBJ2-1 | TRBV11-1 | 13 | - | TRBD1 | TGTGCCAGCAGCACCAGGACAGGTCTAGCGCAGTTCTTC | CASSTRTGLAQFF
TRBJ2-7 | TRBV9 | 14 | - | - | TGTGCCAGCAGCGTAGGATTAGCTCCCTACGAGCAGTACTTC | CASSVGLAPYEQYF
TRBJ2-2 | TRBV4-2 | 15 | once | - | TGTGCCAGCAGCCAAGACTGGCGGAGCACCGGGGAGCTGTTTTTT | CASSQDWRSTGELFF
TRBJ2-3 | TRBV6-1 | 15 | - | TRBD1 | TGTGCCAGCAGTGAAGTGCCAGGGGGCGGGGATACGCAGTATTTT | CASSEVPGGGDTQYF
TRBJ1-5 | TRBV6-2/TRBV6-3 | 14 | once | - | TGTGCCAGCAGTTGGCAGGGAGGGAATCAGCCCCAGCATTTT | CASSWQGGNQPQHF
TRBJ2-1 | TRBV29-1 | 15 | once | - | TGCAGCGTTGAACCGCAGGGGATTAGGAACAATGAGCAGTTCTTC | CSVEPQGIRNNEQFF
TRBJ2-1 | TRBV19 | 16 | - | TRBD2 | TGTGCCAGTAGTCCTAGCGGGAGGGCCCGTCGGAATGAGCAGTTCTTC | CASSPSGRARRNEQFF
TRBJ1-5 | TRBV27 | 17 | - | - | TGTGCCAGCAGTTACCTCCCGGGTCCACCCCAAGGTGTAGCCCAGCATTTT | CASSYLPGPPQGVAQHF
TRBJ2-5 | TRBV19 | 16 | once | - | TGTGCCAGTAGTACAGGGACACGGTCCCACCAAGAGACCCAGTACTTC | CASSTGTRSHQETQYF
TRBJ2-7 | TRBV27 | 12 | - | TRBD1 | TGTGCCAGCATCGACAGGGGGTCCGAGCAGTACTTC | CASIDRGSEQYF
TRBJ1-2 | TRBV9 | 16 | - | - | TGTGCCAGCAGCGTTTTTAGTAGAGAGGATCCGGGTGGCTACACCTTC | CASSVFSREDPGGYTF
TRBJ2-1 | TRBV29-1 | 13 | - | - | TGCAGCGTCGCCGTCCCATCCCCGGGTGAGCAGTTCTTC | CSVAVPSPGEQFF
TRBJ1-6 | TRBV3-1/TRBV3-2 | 15 | - | TRBD1 | TGTGCCAGCAGACAACAGACAGGGGGTGGATCACCCCTCCACTTT | CASRQQTGGGSPLHF
TRBJ2-5 | TRBV5-1 | 12 | - | - | TGCGCCAGCAGCCTATTGAAAGAGACCCAGTACTTC | CASSLLKETQYF
TRBJ1-1 | TRBV19 | 13 | few | TRBD1 | TGTGCCAGTAGTTCGGGACAGGTAACTGAAGCTTTCTTT | CASSSGQVTEAFF
TRBJ2-5 | TRBV14 | 15 | - | TRBD1 | TGTGCCAGCAGCCAAGGGGACAGGGCGAGGGAGACCCAGTACTTC | CASSQGDRARETQYF
TRBJ2-1 | TRBV7-9 | 17 | few | TRBD1 | TGTGCCAGCAGCTTACGGGCAGGGGGCCTTCCCTACAATGAGCAGTTCTTC | CASSLRAGGLPYNEQFF